This T cell receptor (beta chain) was documented in a study of Tregs in tolerant kidney transplant recipients (dated by TCRdb to between 2018 and 2020). For the wider study: Related donors were used in the transplants with nonmyeloablative bone marrow transplantation, and mixed chimerism was transient in the human trials. Once the B cell culture was finished, the cells were sorted into two populations: CD4+CD8-CD25+CD127- and CD4+CD8-4-1BB+CD40L-. For 15 to 20 days, sorted recipient Tregs were cultured with IL-2 and irradiated activated donor B cells, with a restimulation on day 11. Activated donor B cells were produced by an approximately 10-day culture on irradiated CD40L-expressing 3T3 cells in the presence of cyclosporin A and IL-4. During sorting of primary belatacept mixed lymphocyte reaction cultures, recipient cells were distinguished from donor cells with antibodies. Before combined kidney and bone marrow transplantation, this study identified donor-specific regulatory T cells using TCRbeta sequencing and then followed those same cells after transplant. Additional Treg samples were obtained from an approximately three-day mixed lymphocyte reaction with belatacept, with some samples followed by a 5-day donor restimulation, before recipient CD4+CD25+CD127- cells were sorted.

For TCRbeta CDR3 sequencing, genomic DNA from the sorted cells was extracted using the QIAGEN DNeasy Blood and Tissue Kit. High-throughput TCRbeta CDR3 sequencing, including PCR amplification with bias correction and internal controls, was performed commercially through immunoSEQ. The study's processing was this. A unique productive TCRbeta sequence was defined by the CDR3 nucleotide sequence when primers matched, and otherwise by the CDR3 amino acid sequence together with the Vbeta and Jbeta genes. A sequence was defined as donor-reactive if the sequence was expanded at least 5-fold in CFSE-low cells compared with unstimulated cells and had a frequency of at least 0.01% in CFSE-low cells. Repertoire divergence was quantified by Jensen-Shannon divergence using the top 100 TCRbeta sequences ranked by frequency. For any sample with multiple sequencing runs, sorting error was corrected in each run separately before the runs were pooled. TCRdb provides this immuneACCESS table in a form limited to in-frame rearrangements. Some clones are lacking; in checked studies, under half of them reflect an unresolved V gene, and why the rest are absent is not known. Clone size and the V and J calls come from that table; the DNA yielded D and trimming. The sample table lists 550 to 650 clones, around 94% of them with a count of one. Jointly, the top ten make up roughly 4.4% of the sample.

Here is what the overall study found, with its caveats: For some patients, the PCR primers changed as time went on, which meant samples from those patients could not be compared with one another at the nucleotide level. Because only a small number of patients were included, the study had limitations, and the results will need to be validated in larger populations as well as under other immunosuppression protocols. Expanding Tregs with activated donor B cells appeared to identify the most biologically relevant and donor-specific TCRbeta repertoire. In tolerant patients, the expansion of donor-specific Tregs was greater than global Treg expansion, suggesting that the expansion was antigen-driven rather than nonspecific. Although technical replication error seemed to be minimal, the question of biological reproducibility was not addressed directly.

As concerns this clone: This clone's antigen is unknown. No much larger clone is present one base from it, and per-base qualities are unavailable.

The CDR3 runs 14 amino acids, cysteine and phenylalanine included. Only the CDR3 DNA stays, 42 bases, in frame from base 1. CDR1 is given as LGHNA and CDR2 as YNFKEQ, both from the germline V gene. V and J are truncated by 1 base and 4 bases respectively, leaving an intervening sequence of 8 bases. The time point label on this specimen signifies: blood sample drawn before combined kidney and bone marrow transplant. Patients were several combined kidney and bone marrow transplant recipients from the ITN036ST trial, and only these trial subjects had samples available. Healthy control blood was processed to PBMCs by Ficoll density gradient and cryopreserved, and patient PBMCs were collected before and after transplant.

Sequenced here: Tregs from blood cultured with allogeneic cells, sampled before the transplant. Rearrangement joined TRBV4-2 to TRBJ1-5, with the D gene not clear enough to name. This receptor was identified in a human patient who received a combined kidney and bone marrow transplant. Here the CDR3 is given as CASSQGGSNQPQHF. The sequenced DNA: TGTGCCAGCAGCCAAGGTGGCAGTAATCAGCCCCAGCATTTT.